Listed here are 15 T cell receptor beta chains from one sample, sequenced in a study of T cell responses to AZD1222 COVID-19 vaccine (dated by TCRdb to the early 2020s). Preparation of the library involved the immunoSEQ multiplex PCR assay. This is the immuneACCESS table as TCRdb keeps it, with only in-frame sequences that have V and J called. A part of the clones is gone; compared with another copy, unresolved V genes explain less than half, and the rest is unexplained. The table for this sample lists 60,000 to 70,000 clones; roughly four fifths of them were counted only once. The leading ten clones occupy over 5% of the sample. The intended sense of this specimen's time point label: baseline before first vaccination. Sequences were derived from peripheral blood, sampled on day 0 of AZD1222 vaccination. The receptors stem from an adult in good health.

The rearrangement uses TRBV5-1 and TRBJ1-3; D ambiguous. This CDR3 has 16 residues. Trimming cost V 4 bases and J 2 bases, with 16 bases left between them. CDR1 and CDR2 (germline): SGHRS, YFSETQ. The CDR3 coding sequence is TGCGCCAGCAGCGGTGGTAGCCGCAATACTGGAAACACCATATATTTT. Its protein product is CASSGGSRNTGNTIYF.

The chain has TRBV4-2 and TRBJ2-3; 9 bases line up with TRBD1. Trimming took 2 bases from V and 5 from J; bases not matched to a gene: 5. The CDR3 sequence is 15 residues long. In germline, CDR1 is LGHNA, CDR2 YNFKEQ. The DNA for the CDR3 is TGTGCCAGCAGCCAAAACAGACAGGGGGAAGATACGCAGTATTTT. It codes for CASSQNRQGEDTQYF.

The chain employs TRBV9 and TRBJ1-4, with D possibly being TRBD1 (6 bases). The CDR3 is 16 residues long. Germline assignment: CDR1 SGDLS and CDR2 YYNGEE. Trimming cost V 0 bases and J 4 bases, with 13 bases left between them. The CDR3 coding sequence is TGTGCCAGCAGCGTAGCGGGACACATCAATAATGAAAAACTGTTTTTT. Its translation: CASSVAGHINNEKLFF.

The chain is built from TRBV5-5 and TRBJ2-2; D ambiguous. V dropped 4 bases and J dropped 2 bases, with 15 bases sitting between them. The CDR3 has 16 residues. CDR1 is SGHKS, CDR2 YYEKEE, per germline (reference sequence). Here the CDR3 reads CASSLRTAANTGELFF. The CDR3 bases are TGTGCCAGCAGCCTTAGGACGGCAGCAAACACCGGGGAGCTGTTTTTT.

The chain recombines TRBV7-2 with TRBJ1-1, with 8 bases that match TRBD1. V shed 5 bases, J shed 4 bases, and the junction held 9 bases outside the gene matches. The CDR3 sequence is 15 residues long. The germline V gene has CDR1 SGHTA and CDR2 FQGNSA. CDR3 region: CASSTATGVTTEAFF. The CDR3 bases are TGTGCCAGCAGCACCGCGACAGGGGTCACCACTGAAGCTTTCTTT.

This sequence joins TRBV19 and TRBJ1-1, with D possibly TRBD1 on 5 matching bases. Germline V gene lookup returns CDR1 LNHDA and CDR2 SQIVND (reference sequence). With 0 bases removed from V and 4 bases from J, the gap between germline ends came to 12 bases. The CDR3 covers 15 residues. CDR3 sequence reads: CASSIDGTGATEAFF. In nucleotides, the CDR3 is TGTGCCAGTAGTATAGATGGGACGGGTGCCACTGAAGCTTTCTTT.

J is TRBJ1-4 and V is TRBV4-3; 7 bases line up with TRBD1. CDR3 size: 16 residues. The junction had 6 bases not matched to a gene; V was cut back by 2 bases and J by 3 bases. CDR1 and CDR2 from the germline V gene are LGHNA and YSLEER. CDR3 bases: TGCGCCAGCAGCCAATTCCCGGGACAGTCTAATGAAAAACTGTTTTTT. Translating it yields CASSQFPGQSNEKLFF.

V usage is TRBV9 and J usage is TRBJ1-4; weak D call: TRBD1 (5 bases). V gave up 0 bases and J gave up 8 bases, with 11 bases separating them. Looked up from germline, CDR1 is SGDLS and CDR2 is YYNGEE. This CDR3 spans 14 amino acids. The DNA for the CDR3 is TGTGCCAGCAGCGTAGGTGGGGGGAACGAAAAACTGTTTTTT. This encodes CASSVGGGNEKLFF.

CDR3 sequence reads: CASSAQGAGDGYTF. DNA of the CDR3: TGTGCCAGCTCAGCTCAGGGGGCCGGGGATGGCTACACCTTC. The chain uses TRBV18 and TRBJ1-2; 8 nucleotides align to TRBD1. The V and J ends lost 5 bases and 6 bases, in that order; junction bases with no gene match: 8. CDR1 is KGHSH and CDR2 is LQKENI in the germline V gene. CDR3 length: 14 amino acids.

The gene calls are TRBV7-3 and TRBJ2-2, with 7 positions matching TRBD1. The CDR3 extends over 15 amino acids. With V trimmed by 5 bases and J by 3 bases, 6 bases remained unmatched. Germline V CDR1 and CDR2: SGHTA, FQGTGA. The CDR3 loop is CASSIRDRDTGELFF. The CDR3 bases are TGTGCCAGCAGCATCCGGGACAGAGACACCGGGGAGCTGTTTTTT. The whole variable domain, filled in from reference TRBV7-3 and TRBJ2-2, reads GAGVSQTPSNKVTEKGKYVELRCDPISGHTALYWYRQSLGQGPEFLIYFQGTGAADDSGLPNDRFFAVRPEGSVSTLKIQRTERGDSAVYLCASSIRDRDTGELFFGEGSRLTVL.

This chain joins TRBV4-1 and TRBJ1-2; a possible D gene is TRBD1 (6 bases). V was cut by 1 base and J by 2 bases, with 14 bases left in between. The CDR3 extends over 16 amino acids. Germline assignment: CDR1 MGHRA and CDR2 YSYEKL. The CDR3, as DNA: TGCGCCAGCAGCCAAGTTGGACAGACCTACAACTATGGCTACACCTTC. Translation gives CASSQVGQTYNYGYTF.

The rearrangement uses TRBV11-2 and TRBJ1-2; no clear D. CDR1 is SGHAT and CDR2 is FQNNGV in the germline V gene. V gave up 0 bases and J gave up 1 base, with 6 bases separating them. The CDR3 is 14 residues long. CDR3 sequence (DNA): TGTGCCAGCAGCTTAGATCGCAATAACTATGGCTACACCTTC. Amino acids: CASSLDRNNYGYTF.

V usage is TRBV12-5 and J usage is TRBJ2-7, with a tentative D call TRBD1 (6 bases). This CDR3 comprises 16 residues. The germline CDR1 and CDR2 sequences are LGHNT and FRNRAP. Trimming removed 3 bases at V and 0 bases at J, with 15 bases between. CDR3 sequence (DNA): TGTGCTAGTGGTTTTCCTAAAACAGGGAGCTCCTACGAGCAGTACTTC. Translation: CASGFPKTGSSYEQYF.

This clone was detected only a few times. CDR3 DNA sequence: TGTGCCAGTAGTAAGGGTTCAACCAAAAACATTCAGTACTTC. Its protein is CASSKGSTKNIQYF. The V call is TRBV19, the J call TRBJ2-4; no reliable D call. The CDR3 runs to 14 residues. Per the germline V gene, CDR1 is LNHDA and CDR2 is SQIVND (reference sequence). Trimming took 4 bases from V and 2 from J, leaving 9 bases between them.

In the case of this clone: One end of the junction does not line up with germline, which may come from a read error. The chain has TRBV19 and TRBJ2-3; tentative D call: TRBD2 (6 bases). In germline, CDR1 is LNHDA, CDR2 SQIVND (reference sequence). This CDR3 region has 14 residues. CDR3 amino acids: CASSIRTSRDTQYF. CDR3 DNA sequence: TGTGCCAGTAGTATAAGAACTAGCAGAGATACGCAGTATTTT.